This TCR beta chain was profiled in a study of T cell responses to AZD1222 COVID-19 vaccine. General study results and limits: The study sampled repertoires only after the peak T cell response.

Here immunoSEQ multiplex PCR was the method, and the copy in TCRdb shows in-frame clones only, minus some. Of around 89,000 clones detected, 70% to 90% appear once; the ten largest clones hold around 6%. As to this clone: What it binds is not known.

Material: peripheral blood, obtained 28 days after the second AZD1222 dose. The TCR originated in an adult who received the AZD1222 COVID-19 vaccine.

This chain's CDR3 is CASSLTPGRHNEQFF. The CDR3 DNA reads TGTGCCAGCAGCTTAACGCCGGGACGGCACAATGAGCAGTTCTTC. The V call is TRBV5-8, the J call TRBJ2-1; perhaps D is TRBD1 or TRBD2 (5 bases each). The V gene lost 2 bases and the J gene lost 5 bases, with 14 bases spanning the gap. Germline assignment: CDR1 SGHTS and CDR2 YDEGEE. This CDR3 spans 15 amino acids.